The 31 T cell receptor beta chains below were found in one sample sequenced in a study of vaccination effects on CD4 cells after COVID-19 (dated by TCRdb to between 2022 and 2023). To prepare the library, the immunoSEQ multiplex PCR assay was applied. Imported from immuneACCESS, the table was reduced by TCRdb to in-frame sequences with V and J called. These copies leave out some clones; in studies compared against another copy, an unresolved V gene accounts for under half, and the cause of the remainder is not known. Recorded for this sample are about 15,000 clones; roughly three quarters of them occurred a single time. 20% to 25% of the sample comes from the top ten. The ViraFEST assay stimulated PBMC with viral peptide pools and then used TCR sequencing to identify antigen-specific CD4+ T cell clonotypes by expansion. After approximately eleven days of culture, CD4+ T cells were isolated with the EasySep CD4+ T cell isolation kit. Convalescent patients had PCR-confirmed SARS-CoV-2 infection between March and December 2020, before Alpha, Beta and Delta variants emerged in the United States. Each participant received two doses of an mRNA SARS-CoV-2 vaccine, either BNT162b2 or mRNA-1273.

These TCRs' antigens remain unknown. The sample was CD4+ T cells from PBMCs cultured with HCoV-NL63 spike peptides, taken after COVID-19 vaccination. Explained via the paper, the cell subset or site label denotes: HCoV-NL63 spike overlapping peptide pool stimulation. The source is a human donor who had a prior SARS-CoV-2 infection.

This clone appeared once. V is TRBV4-2 and J is TRBJ2-1, with unresolved D. The length of the CDR3 is 14 residues. Deletions cut 0 bases from V and 15 bases from J, with 18 bases between. Germline loops: CDR1 LGHNA, CDR2 YNFKEQ. CDR3 residues: CASSQENDGFLPFF. The CDR3, as DNA: TGTGCCAGCAGCCAAGAGAACGACGGTTTTCTCCCGTTCTTC.

The chain combines TRBV3-1 (or the pseudogene TRBV3-2) with TRBJ2-7; D may match TRBD1 or TRBD2 (6 bases each). V gave up 3 bases and J gave up 2 bases, with 17 bases separating them. The germline V gene encodes CDR1 LGHDT and CDR2 YNNKEL (reference sequence). The CDR3 contains 16 residues. The CDR3 spells CASSQVKPGAAYEQYF. DNA of the CDR3: TGTGCCAGCAGCCAGGTAAAACCGGGGGCCGCCTACGAGCAGTACTTC.

This clone was detected only a few times. DNA for the CDR3: TGTGCCAGCAGTCAGGGACAGGGGGTTGGGACCCAGTACTTC. As protein: CASSQGQGVGTQYF. The chain combines TRBV6-6 with TRBJ2-5; 11 positions match TRBD1. V lost 5 bases to trimming and J lost 7 bases; unmatched junction nucleotides: 6. Looked up from germline, CDR1 is MNHNY and CDR2 is SVGAGI (reference sequence). The CDR3 length is 14 residues.

V gene TRBV6-5 combines with J gene TRBJ1-4; D remains unclear. The V gene lost 7 bases and the J gene lost 6 bases, with 6 bases spanning the gap. The CDR3 has 11 amino acids. Germline V gene data show CDR1 as MNHEY and CDR2 as SVGAGI. This chain's CDR3 is CASTPDEKLFF. The CDR3 nucleotides are TGTGCCAGCACCCCTGATGAAAAACTGTTTTTT.

The gene calls are TRBV5-4 and TRBJ2-2; no clear D. The CDR3 runs to 15 residues. Trimming took 4 bases from V and 6 from J, leaving 16 bases between them. Per germline, CDR1 SGHNT and CDR2 YYREEE (reference sequence). Here the CDR3 reads CASSTLIGPPGELFF. In nucleotides, the CDR3 is TGTGCCAGCAGCACCCTTATCGGGCCCCCCGGGGAGCTGTTTTTT.

The chain couples TRBV18 to TRBJ2-1; TRBD2 matches at 9 bases. The CDR3 consists of 16 residues. Germline-derived CDR1 and CDR2 are KGHSH and LQKENI. The trim removed 6 bases at V and 2 bases at J, leaving 8 bases unmatched. CDR3 sequence: CASSVSGRRTYNEQFF. DNA of the CDR3: TGTGCCAGCTCGGTAAGCGGGAGGCGTACCTACAATGAGCAGTTCTTC.

The chain couples TRBV11-3 to TRBJ1-2, with D perhaps TRBD1 (5 bases). Trimming took off 3 bases at V and 8 bases at J, with 16 bases between the two ends. The germline V gene encodes CDR1 SGHNT and CDR2 YENEEA. This CDR3 contains 14 residues. The CDR3 spells CASSFDRAPSGYTF. CDR3 sequence (DNA): TGTGCCAGCAGCTTTGACAGAGCCCCTTCGGGCTACACCTTC.

V is TRBV21-1 and J is TRBJ1-2. TRBV21-1 is noted as a pseudogene. The CDR3 contains 15 residues. The CDR3 nucleotides are TGTGCCAGCAGCGCAAAGTCTTGGCGTCATCCGGTCGGCACCTTC. Translating it yields CASSAKSWRHPVGTF.

This sequence joins TRBV7-8 and TRBJ2-2; D is uncertain. The length of the CDR3 is 12 residues. V was shortened by 4 bases and J by 8 bases, with 8 bases between the two germline ends. The germline CDR1 and CDR2 sequences are SGHVS and FQNEAQ. The CDR3 protein is CASSWTLGELFF. The CDR3 DNA is TGTGCCAGCAGCTGGACGTTGGGGGAGCTGTTTTTT.

The chain is built from TRBV6-2 or TRBV6-3 and TRBJ2-5, with 11 bases aligning to TRBD1. This CDR3 comprises 14 residues. Germline CDR1 is MNHEY and CDR2 is SVGEGT. V lost 2 bases, J lost 4 bases, and 0 bases stayed unmatched. The CDR3 loop is CASSYGTGGETQYF. The CDR3 bases are TGTGCCAGCAGTTACGGGACAGGGGGAGAGACCCAGTACTTC.

The V and J genes are TRBV7-2 and TRBJ2-4; D is undetermined. There are 14 residues in the CDR3. Trimming took off 5 bases at V and 8 bases at J, with 16 bases between the two ends. Germline-derived CDR1 and CDR2 are SGHTA and FQGNSA. In DNA, the CDR3 is TGTGCCAGCAGCCATAGCCTAGGACGAGACATTCAGTACTTC. Translating gives CASSHSLGRDIQYF.

J is TRBJ2-5 and V is TRBV18; D ambiguous. Trimming shortened V by 5 bases and J by 2 bases, and 15 bases separated the two germline ends. The CDR3 has 15 residues. Germline loops: CDR1 KGHSH, CDR2 LQKENI. The CDR3 DNA is TGTGCCAGCTCATCCATAGTCTCCCATCAAGAGACCCAGTACTTC. Its translation is CASSSIVSHQETQYF.

The chain has TRBV15 and TRBJ2-1; D may be TRBD1 or TRBD2 (5 bases each). Per germline, CDR1 LNHNV and CDR2 YYDKDF (reference sequence). The V end was cut by 2 bases, the J end by 0 bases, with 14 bases between. The CDR3 runs 17 residues. CDR3 in DNA: TGTGCCACCAGCAGAACACGGCATGGGGGCTCCTACAATGAGCAGTTCTTC. This codes for CATSRTRHGGSYNEQFF. The variable domain in full, completed from reference TRBV15 and TRBJ2-1, reads DAMVIQNPRYQVTQFGKPVTLSCSQTLNHNVMYWYQQKSSQAPKLLFHYYDKDFNNEADTPDNFQSRRPNTSFCFLDIRSPGLGDTAMYLCATSRTRHGGSYNEQFFGPGTRLTVL.

This clone has a single count. The rearrangement joins TRBV5-1 to TRBJ1-3; 7 bases line up with TRBD1. The V and J ends lost 4 bases and 0 bases, in that order; junction bases with no gene match: 4. This CDR3 has 15 amino acids. Germline V gene lookup returns CDR1 SGHRS and CDR2 YFSETQ. CDR3 DNA: TGCGCCAGCAGCCAAGGGACAGTCTCTGGAAACACCATATATTTT. Translating it yields CASSQGTVSGNTIYF.

The chain links TRBV6-1 to TRBJ1-2, with a tentative D call TRBD1 (6 bases). Trimming stripped 4 bases from V and 4 bases from J, with 19 bases between. Germline lookup yields CDR1 MNHNS and CDR2 SASEGT. This CDR3 region has 16 residues. Written as DNA, the CDR3 is TGTGCCAGCAGTGTGTCGGGGGGCGTAGTTGCCTATGGCTACACCTTC. This sequence encodes CASSVSGGVVAYGYTF.

The V call is TRBV10-3, the J call TRBJ2-3; 13 bases line up with TRBD2. CDR1 is ENHRY, CDR2 SYGVKD, per germline. The CDR3 is made up of 16 amino acids. V gave up 3 bases and J gave up 2 bases; unmatched junction bases: 2. This CDR3 reads CAISEGLAGATDTQYF. CDR3 in DNA: TGTGCCATCAGTGAAGGACTAGCGGGGGCCACAGATACGCAGTATTTT.

J is TRBJ2-5 and V is TRBV19; possibly TRBD1 or TRBD2 for D (5 bases each). The CDR3 covers 17 residues. Germline V gene lookup returns CDR1 LNHDA and CDR2 SQIVND (reference sequence). The V gene lost 2 bases and the J gene lost 5 bases, with 21 bases spanning the gap. The CDR3 loop reads CASSILNEGTRGETQYF. The CDR3 DNA sequence: TGTGCCAGTAGTATATTAAACGAGGGGACGAGGGGCGAGACCCAGTACTTC.

This sequence joins TRBV2 and TRBJ2-7; no clear D gene. Trimming pared 2 bases from V and 7 bases from J, leaving 18 bases between. Germline V lookup: CDR1 SNHLY, CDR2 FYNNEI. The CDR3 is made up of 15 amino acids. CDR3 coding DNA: TGTGCCAGCAGTGAAAGTCCTCCCGCGGTTGGGGAGCAGTACTTC. This codes for CASSESPPAVGEQYF.

The chain recombines TRBV4-1 with TRBJ2-7; 8 nucleotides match TRBD2. The CDR3 totals 15 residues. V gave up 2 bases and J gave up 9 bases; unmatched junction bases: 12. The germline V gene encodes CDR1 MGHRA and CDR2 YSYEKL. CDR3 region: CASSQRPGLDLWQYF. In DNA form, the CDR3 reads TGCGCCAGCAGCCAACGGCCGGGACTAGATTTGTGGCAGTACTTC.

The chain combines TRBV11-2 with TRBJ2-1; D ambiguous. This CDR3 comprises 15 residues. CDR1 and CDR2 from the germline V gene are SGHAT and FQNNGV. The V end was cut by 5 bases, the J end by 2 bases, with 13 bases between. CDR3 sequence reads: CASSPGTGAYNEQFF. CDR3 DNA sequence: TGTGCCAGCAGCCCCGGTACGGGCGCCTACAATGAGCAGTTCTTC.

V gene TRBV10-3 combines with J gene TRBJ1-4; D is uncertain. V was cut by 0 bases and J by 11 bases, with 7 bases left in between. This CDR3 is 12 amino acids long. Germline CDR1 is ENHRY and CDR2 is SYGVKD. CDR3 protein: CAISESTTKLFF. The DNA of the CDR3 is TGTGCCATCAGTGAGTCAACTACTAAACTGTTTTTT.

This clone has just one count. This chain links TRBV7-2 with TRBJ2-1; 9 bases are shared with TRBD2. Unmatched junction bases numbered 13, after V lost 5 bases and J lost 5 bases. This CDR3 is built from 17 residues. Germline CDR1 is SGHTA and CDR2 is FQGNSA. For the CDR3, the DNA is TGTGCCAGCAGCCCACGCCGGGGCGGGGGGGACCACAATGAGCAGTTCTTC. The encoded protein is CASSPRRGGGDHNEQFF.

The chain is built from TRBV7-9 and TRBJ1-1; no clear D gene. The CDR3 covers 14 residues. Germline CDR1 and CDR2: SEHNR and FQNEAQ (reference sequence). V was cut by 5 bases and J by 3 bases, with 13 bases left in between. CDR3 region: CASSLSYLYTEAFF. As DNA, the CDR3 is TGTGCCAGCAGCCTCTCGTACTTGTACACTGAAGCTTTCTTT.

The chain has TRBV19 and TRBJ1-1; no clear D. Per germline, CDR1 LNHDA and CDR2 SQIVND (reference sequence). V was cut by 4 bases and J by 6 bases, with 12 bases left in between. This CDR3 contains 13 residues. CDR3 sequence: CASSNRLLSEAFF. The CDR3, as DNA: TGTGCCAGTAGTAACCGACTTCTATCTGAAGCTTTCTTT.

The CDR3 loop is CASSPGYYNEQFF. The CDR3 DNA sequence: TGTGCCAGCTCCCCGGGGTACTACAATGAGCAGTTCTTC. This chain joins TRBV11-1 and TRBJ2-1; weak D call: TRBD2 (5 bases). The CDR3 covers 13 residues. Germline assignment: CDR1 SGHAT and CDR2 FQDESV (reference sequence). Trimming cost V 8 bases and J 3 bases, with 11 bases left between them. Variable domain in full (rest from reference TRBV11-1 and TRBJ2-1): EAEVAQSPRYKITEKSQAVAFWCDPISGHATLYWYRQILGQGPELLVQFQDESVVDDSQLPKDRFSAERLKGVDSTLKIQPAELGDSAMYLCASSPGYYNEQFFGPGTRLTVL.

The rearrangement joins TRBV5-1 to TRBJ2-1; a weak D match, TRBD2 (6 bases). The CDR3 is 17 amino acids. V lost 0 bases to trimming and J lost 4 bases, with 17 bases between them. The germline gives CDR1 SGHRS, CDR2 YFSETQ. The CDR3 reads CASSLESGEKGYNEQFF. The CDR3 DNA reads as TGCGCCAGCAGCTTGGAATCGGGGGAGAAAGGTTACAATGAGCAGTTCTTC.

The V and J genes are TRBV5-5 and TRBJ2-5; the D is unclear. The CDR3 consists of 13 residues. Looked up from germline, CDR1 is SGHKS and CDR2 is YYEKEE (reference sequence). V lost 2 bases, J lost 4 bases, and 9 bases lay in between. The CDR3 nucleotides are TGTGCCAGCAGCTTCAGCCCCGGAGAGACCCAGTACTTC. Residues: CASSFSPGETQYF.

The gene calls are TRBV6-5 and TRBJ1-2, with a tentative D call TRBD1 (6 bases). Germline V gene data show CDR1 as MNHEY and CDR2 as SVGAGI. The CDR3 runs 15 residues. The V and J ends lost 5 bases and 0 bases respectively, with 13 bases between them. The CDR3 loop reads CASSITGKTNYGYTF. The DNA of the CDR3 is TGTGCCAGCAGTATAACAGGGAAAACTAACTATGGCTACACCTTC.

This chain links TRBV3-1 (or the pseudogene TRBV3-2) with TRBJ2-1, with D possibly matching TRBD1 (5 bases). The CDR3 totals 17 residues. V shed 7 bases and J shed 6 bases, with 25 bases lying between them. CDR1 is LGHDT and CDR2 is YNNKEL in the germline V gene (reference sequence). The CDR3 protein is CASTYDRVGFCSNEQFF. Written as DNA, the CDR3 is TGTGCCAGCACCTACGACAGAGTCGGCTTTTGTAGCAATGAGCAGTTCTTC.

Here the CDR3 DNA reads TGTGCCAGCACCCGCACGATAGGGCAGTACGAGCAGTACTTC. This translates into CASTRTIGQYEQYF. V gene TRBV6-5 combines with J gene TRBJ2-7; D remains ambiguous. The CDR3 has 14 amino acids. In germline, CDR1 is MNHEY, CDR2 SVGAGI. Trimming took off 7 bases at V and 4 bases at J, with 17 bases between the two ends.

V and J are TRBV9 and TRBJ2-2, with D unclear. This CDR3 is built from 14 residues. Looked up from germline, CDR1 is SGDLS and CDR2 is YYNGEE. The V end lost 0 bases, the J end lost 8 bases, and 11 bases lay between the germline ends. The CDR3 loop reads CASSVATPPGELFF. CDR3 sequence (DNA): TGTGCCAGCAGCGTAGCGACCCCTCCTGGGGAGCTGTTTTTT.